This T cell receptor (beta chain) derives from a study of blood T cells in healthy people across ages. Drawn from each donor were 7.5 to 10 milliliters of peripheral blood. Extraction of total RNA produced a minimum of 6 micrograms from each sample. Regarding the study as a whole: More naive CD4+ cells and higher diversity were found in long-lived than in aged donors.

The second PCR ran roughly 6 to 12 cycles with a sample-barcoded 5' primer and J-beta primers. The template-switch adaptor, which had 12 random nucleotides, put a tag on each cDNA molecule. One entry per CDR3 protein, called by TCRdb with MiXCR from the 5' RACE reads. The sample holds about 730,000 distinct CDR3 sequences, 40% to 45% seen once. This CDR3 spans 15 amino acids. Germline CDR1 DFQATT, CDR2 SNEGSKA (reference sequence). Unmatched junction bases numbered 5, after V lost 4 bases and J lost 4 bases. The table lists this clonotype with a few counts. Its antigen is unknown. Sequencing was done on a sample of blood. The TCR comes from a woman aged 60-75 years in good health. The V and J genes are TRBV20-1 and TRBJ2-3; 13 bases line up with TRBD2. The CDR3 nucleotides are TGCAGTGCTACCCCGGGACTAGCGGGACCAGATACGCAGTATTTT. Protein sequence: CSATPGLAGPDTQYF.